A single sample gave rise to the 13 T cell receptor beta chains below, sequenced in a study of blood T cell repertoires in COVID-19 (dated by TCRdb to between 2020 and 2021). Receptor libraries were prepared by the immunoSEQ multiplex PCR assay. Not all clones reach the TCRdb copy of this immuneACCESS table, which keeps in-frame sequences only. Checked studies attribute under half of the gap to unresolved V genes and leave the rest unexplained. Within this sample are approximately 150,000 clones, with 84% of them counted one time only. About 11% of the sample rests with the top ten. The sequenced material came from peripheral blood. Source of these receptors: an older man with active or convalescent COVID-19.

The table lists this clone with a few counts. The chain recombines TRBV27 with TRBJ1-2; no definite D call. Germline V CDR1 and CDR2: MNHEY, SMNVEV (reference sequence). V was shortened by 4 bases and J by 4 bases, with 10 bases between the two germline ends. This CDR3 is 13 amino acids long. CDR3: CASSSSGSYGYTF. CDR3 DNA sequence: TGTGCCAGCAGTTCCTCGGGGTCCTATGGCTACACCTTC.

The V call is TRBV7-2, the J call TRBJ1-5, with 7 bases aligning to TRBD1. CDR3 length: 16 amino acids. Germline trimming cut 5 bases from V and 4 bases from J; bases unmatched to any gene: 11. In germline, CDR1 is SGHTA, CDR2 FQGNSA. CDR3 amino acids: CASSGMTGRVNQPQHF. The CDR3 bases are TGTGCCAGCAGCGGAATGACAGGGCGAGTTAATCAGCCCCAGCATTTT.

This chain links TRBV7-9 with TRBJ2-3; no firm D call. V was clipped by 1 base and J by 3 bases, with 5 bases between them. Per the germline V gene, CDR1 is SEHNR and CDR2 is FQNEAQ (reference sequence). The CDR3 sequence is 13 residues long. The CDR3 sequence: CASSLGQTDTQYF. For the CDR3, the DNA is TGTGCCAGCAGCTTAGGGCAGACAGATACGCAGTATTTT. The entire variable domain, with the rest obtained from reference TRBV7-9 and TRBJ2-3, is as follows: DTGVSQNPRHKITKRGQNVTFRCDPISEHNRLYWYRQTLGQGPEFLTYFQNEAQLEKSRLLSDRFSAERPKGSFSTLEIQRTEQGDSAMYLCASSLGQTDTQYFGPGTRLTVL.

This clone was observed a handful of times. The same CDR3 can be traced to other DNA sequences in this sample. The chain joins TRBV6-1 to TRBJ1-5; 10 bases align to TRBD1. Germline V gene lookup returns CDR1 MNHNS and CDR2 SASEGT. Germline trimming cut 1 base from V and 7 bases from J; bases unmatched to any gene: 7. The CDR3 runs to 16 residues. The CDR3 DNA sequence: TGTGCCAGCAGTGAAGGACAGGGGGCGAGAGGGCAGCCCCAGCATTTT. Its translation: CASSEGQGARGQPQHF.

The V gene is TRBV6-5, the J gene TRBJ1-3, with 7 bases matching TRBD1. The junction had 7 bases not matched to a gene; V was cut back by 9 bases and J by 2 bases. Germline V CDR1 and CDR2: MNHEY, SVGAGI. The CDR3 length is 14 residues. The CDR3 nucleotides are TGTGCCAGTACGTTCGACAGGGCTGGAAACACCATATATTTT. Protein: CASTFDRAGNTIYF.

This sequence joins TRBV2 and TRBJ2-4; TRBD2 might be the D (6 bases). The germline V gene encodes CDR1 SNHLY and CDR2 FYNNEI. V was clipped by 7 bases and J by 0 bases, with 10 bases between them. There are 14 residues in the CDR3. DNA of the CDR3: TGTGCCAGCAACGGGGGTCTAGCCAAAAACATTCAGTACTTC. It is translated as CASNGGLAKNIQYF.

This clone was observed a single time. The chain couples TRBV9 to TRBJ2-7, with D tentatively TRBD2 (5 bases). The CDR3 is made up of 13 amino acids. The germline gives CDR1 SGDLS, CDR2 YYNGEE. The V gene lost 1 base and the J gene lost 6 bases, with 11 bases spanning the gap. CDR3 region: CASSVSSVAEQYF. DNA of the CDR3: TGTGCCAGCAGCGTAAGTAGCGTGGCCGAGCAGTACTTC.

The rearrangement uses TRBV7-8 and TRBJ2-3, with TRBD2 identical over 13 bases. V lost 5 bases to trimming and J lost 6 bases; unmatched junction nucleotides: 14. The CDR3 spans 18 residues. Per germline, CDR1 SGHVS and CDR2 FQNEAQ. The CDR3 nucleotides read TGTGCCAGCAGCCTACAGCTCAGACTAGCGGGGGGTTTTGATACGCAGTATTTT. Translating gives CASSLQLRLAGGFDTQYF.

CDR3 in amino acids: CASSLTGISGDFGDEQFF. As DNA, the CDR3 is TGTGCCAGCAGCTTAACCGGGATTTCGGGGGATTTCGGAGATGAGCAGTTCTTC. The chain employs TRBV7-3 and TRBJ2-1, with D perhaps TRBD2 (6 bases). CDR1 and CDR2 from the germline V gene are SGHTA and FQGTGA. V was trimmed by 0 bases and J by 8 bases, leaving 23 bases between them. The CDR3 totals 18 residues.

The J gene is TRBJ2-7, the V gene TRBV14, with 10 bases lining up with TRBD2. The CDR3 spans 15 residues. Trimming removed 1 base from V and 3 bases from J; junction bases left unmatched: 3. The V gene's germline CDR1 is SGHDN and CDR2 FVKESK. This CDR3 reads CASSQGTSGIYEQYF. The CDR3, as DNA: TGTGCCAGCAGCCAAGGGACTAGCGGCATCTACGAGCAGTACTTC.

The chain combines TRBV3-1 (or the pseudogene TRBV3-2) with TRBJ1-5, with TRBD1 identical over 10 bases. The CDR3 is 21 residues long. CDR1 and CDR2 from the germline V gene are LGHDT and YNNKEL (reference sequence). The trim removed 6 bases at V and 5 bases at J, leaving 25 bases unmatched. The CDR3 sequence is CASSSNDRGRFWGRYDQPQHF. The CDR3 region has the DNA TGTGCCAGCAGTTCCAACGACAGGGGGCGATTTTGGGGCCGGTATGATCAGCCCCAGCATTTT.

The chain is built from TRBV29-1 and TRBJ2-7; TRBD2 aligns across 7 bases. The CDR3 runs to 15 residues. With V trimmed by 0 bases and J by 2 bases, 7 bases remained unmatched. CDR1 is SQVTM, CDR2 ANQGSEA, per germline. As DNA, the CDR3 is TGCAGCGTTGAAGATCTAAGACGGGGGGCCTACGAGCAGTACTTC. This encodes CSVEDLRRGAYEQYF.

The CDR3 region has the DNA TGCAGCGTTGGGACAGGGAGCACTGAAGCTTTCTTT. Translation gives CSVGTGSTEAFF. The chain combines TRBV29-1 with TRBJ1-1; 8 nucleotides match TRBD1. Germline loops: CDR1 SQVTM, CDR2 ANQGSEA. This CDR3 has 12 amino acids. V dropped 4 bases and J dropped 4; count of bases not matched to a gene: 2.